These 30 T cell receptor beta chains share one sample of origin, sequenced in a study of blood T cell repertoires in COVID-19 (dated by TCRdb to 2018 to 2020). The library was obtained by the immunoSEQ multiplex PCR assay. TCRdb carries this immuneACCESS record with in-frame sequences only. Its versions omit some clonotypes, under half of them owing to an unresolved V gene in the studies checked, with the rest unexplained. The sample table shows about 27,000 clones, and around four fifths are seen once. The ten largest clones add up to about 70% of the sample. The sequencing sample was made of peripheral blood. The origin of the receptors is a man aged 65 to 79 with acute or convalescent COVID-19.

CDR3 amino acids: CASSSAAVAFSYNEQFF. CDR3 bases: TGTGCCAGCAGCTCTGCCGCGGTAGCCTTCTCCTACAATGAGCAGTTCTTC. V gene TRBV7-2 combines with J gene TRBJ2-1; no firm D call. There are 17 residues in the CDR3. Germline V lookup: CDR1 SGHTA, CDR2 FQGNSA. Trimming took off 4 bases at V and 0 bases at J, with 16 bases between the two ends. The full variable domain, with the rest looked up from reference TRBV7-2 and TRBJ2-1, is GAGVSQSPSNKVTEKGKDVELRCDPISGHTALYWYRQSLGQGLEFLIYFQGNSAPDKSGLPSDRFSAERTGGSVSTLTIQRTQQEDSAVYLCASSSAAVAFSYNEQFFGPGTRLTVL.

The chain joins TRBV5-4 to TRBJ2-2; 9 bases align to TRBD1. This CDR3 spans 17 amino acids. V lost 4 bases, J lost 0 bases, and 7 bases stayed unmatched. Germline lookup yields CDR1 SGHNT and CDR2 YYREEE (reference sequence). CDR3 in DNA: TGTGCCAGCAGCCCGGACAGGGGATCCACGAACACCGGGGAGCTGTTTTTT. This gives the protein CASSPDRGSTNTGELFF.

The V and J genes are TRBV27 and TRBJ2-1, with 12 positions matching TRBD2. Germline CDR1 is MNHEY and CDR2 is SMNVEV (reference sequence). This CDR3 has 18 amino acids. The V and J ends lost 5 bases and 6 bases, in that order; junction bases with no gene match: 14. CDR3 loop: CASSGPSGRAISLNEQFF. CDR3 DNA: TGTGCCAGCAGTGGGCCTAGCGGGAGGGCCATCTCGCTCAATGAGCAGTTCTTC.

The gene calls are TRBV11-2 and TRBJ2-1; a weak D match, TRBD2 (5 bases). Germline assignment: CDR1 SGHAT and CDR2 FQNNGV. Between the trimmed V and J ends, which lost 1 base and 6 bases, there was a span of 10 bases. This CDR3 contains 14 residues. This CDR3 reads CASSLAGFSNEQFF. The DNA of the CDR3 is TGTGCCAGCAGCTTAGCGGGGTTTTCCAATGAGCAGTTCTTC.

The genes are TRBV27 and TRBJ2-7; 10 nucleotides line up with TRBD1. The CDR3 extends over 15 amino acids. After removal of 6 bases from V and 4 bases from J, the junction contained 9 bases not matched to a gene. Germline V gene lookup returns CDR1 MNHEY and CDR2 SMNVEV (reference sequence). The DNA for the CDR3 is TGTGCCAGCAGAGCTTTGACAGGGGGCCGTTACGAGCAGTACTTC. This encodes CASRALTGGRYEQYF.

In its sample, this clone was seen a few times. This chain connects TRBV18 to TRBJ1-1; D is unclear. CDR1 KGHSH and CDR2 LQKENI come from the germline V gene. The CDR3 is made up of 13 amino acids. The V and J ends lost 4 bases and 0 bases respectively, with 6 bases between them. This CDR3 is CASSLTVNTEAFF. CDR3 sequence (DNA): TGTGCCAGCTCACTCACAGTGAACACTGAAGCTTTCTTT.

The gene calls are TRBV25-1 and TRBJ2-1; 8 nucleotides match TRBD2. Germline CDR1 and CDR2: MGHDK and SYGVNS. The CDR3 contains 13 residues. The trim removed 8 bases at V and 7 bases at J, leaving 7 bases unmatched. Here the CDR3 reads CASAREGLNEQFF. CDR3 nucleotides: TGTGCCAGCGCCCGGGAGGGCCTGAATGAGCAGTTCTTC.

The chain combines TRBV7-2 with TRBJ2-3, with D hard to call. The CDR3 extends over 14 amino acids. V lost 5 bases and J 1 base, leaving 10 bases between the germline ends. Germline V gene data show CDR1 as SGHTA and CDR2 as FQGNSA. In DNA, the CDR3 is TGTGCCAGCAGCGACGGAGCCGGCACAGATACGCAGTATTTT. As protein: CASSDGAGTDTQYF. The variable domain in full, with the rest retrieved from reference TRBV7-2 and TRBJ2-3, is GAGVSQSPSNKVTEKGKDVELRCDPISGHTALYWYRQSLGQGLEFLIYFQGNSAPDKSGLPSDRFSAERTGGSVSTLTIQRTQQEDSAVYLCASSDGAGTDTQYFGPGTRLTVL.

CDR3 nucleotides: TGTGCCAGCAGCTCCCATAGCGGGAGCTACAATGAGCAGTTCTTC. Its protein is CASSSHSGSYNEQFF. The chain uses TRBV11-1 and TRBJ2-1; 9 bases fit TRBD2. CDR1 and CDR2 from the germline V gene are SGHAT and FQDESV (reference sequence). With 4 bases clipped from V and 3 bases from J, the junction kept 4 bases outside the gene matches. This CDR3 has 15 amino acids.

The V gene is TRBV29-1, the J gene TRBJ2-7, with 9 bases lining up with TRBD1. This CDR3 has 14 residues. CDR1 SQVTM and CDR2 ANQGSEA come from the germline V gene. The V gene end was trimmed by 6 bases and the J gene end by 0 bases; junction bases not matched to a gene: 6. The CDR3 loop is CSVTGQGVSYEQYF. The CDR3 nucleotides are TGCAGCGTCACGGGACAGGGTGTCTCCTACGAGCAGTACTTC.

This chain joins TRBV11-2 and TRBJ1-4, with D hard to call. CDR1 is SGHAT, CDR2 FQNNGV, per germline. The ends were cut back, 3 bases at V and 13 bases at J, with 15 bases in the middle. This CDR3 comprises 13 residues. The CDR3: CASSFVRTEGLFF. DNA for the CDR3: TGTGCCAGCAGCTTTGTGCGAACAGAGGGACTGTTTTTT.

This rearrangement joins TRBV12-3 or TRBV12-4 to TRBJ1-1, with D possibly matching TRBD1 (5 bases). The CDR3 runs to 12 residues. V shed 6 bases and J shed 9 bases, with 14 bases lying between them. Here the CDR3 reads CASSILAGQAFF. DNA of the CDR3: TGTGCCAGCAGCATACTCGCGGGGCAAGCTTTCTTT.

The chain recombines TRBV5-1 with TRBJ2-2, with 9 bases identical to TRBD2. CDR1 SGHRS and CDR2 YFSETQ come from the germline V gene. The CDR3 contains 17 residues. Losses at the gene ends were 2 bases for V and 0 bases for J; bases not matched to a gene: 5. The CDR3 loop reads CASSLVSGGSNTGELFF. CDR3 sequence (DNA): TGCGCCAGCAGCTTAGTTAGCGGGGGTTCGAACACCGGGGAGCTGTTTTTT.

The sample holds a few counts of this clone. This chain uses TRBV29-1 with TRBJ2-5; D ambiguous. The CDR3 is made up of 15 amino acids. Germline assignment: CDR1 SQVTM and CDR2 ANQGSEA. Trimming stripped 4 bases from V and 2 bases from J, with 17 bases between. The CDR3 sequence: CSVVVRRSIQETQYF. CDR3 nucleotides: TGCAGCGTTGTGGTCCGGCGGTCGATTCAAGAGACCCAGTACTTC. Full variable domain (rest looked up from reference TRBV29-1 and TRBJ2-5): SAVISQKPSRDICQRGTSLTIQCQVDSQVTMMFWYRQQPGQSLTLIATANQGSEATYESGFVIDKFPISRPNLTFSTLTVSNMSPEDSSIYLCSVVVRRSIQETQYFGPGTRLLVL.

This clone occurred once. The CDR3 bases are TGTGCCAGTAGTATGGGCAGGAGGACCTCTGGAAACACCATATATTTT. Translation: CASSMGRRTSGNTIYF. The chain employs TRBV19 and TRBJ1-3; no reliable D call. The germline V gene encodes CDR1 LNHDA and CDR2 SQIVND (reference sequence). This CDR3 has 16 amino acids. V was cut by 3 bases and J by 0 bases, with 12 bases left in between.

The J gene is TRBJ2-7, the V gene TRBV5-1, with 10 bases that match TRBD2. Looked up from germline, CDR1 is SGHRS and CDR2 is YFSETQ. This CDR3 region has 15 residues. Losses at the gene ends were 2 bases for V and 2 bases for J; bases not matched to a gene: 4. CDR3 sequence (DNA): TGCGCCAGCAGCTTATGGACTAGCGGAGCCTACGAGCAGTACTTC. This codes for CASSLWTSGAYEQYF.

V gene TRBV30 combines with J gene TRBJ1-3, with no clear D. This CDR3 spans 13 amino acids. Germline CDR1 is GTSNPN and CDR2 is SVGIG (reference sequence). V gave up 4 bases and J gave up 2 bases, with 9 bases separating them. CDR3 residues: CAWTLRAGNTIYF. CDR3 coding DNA: TGTGCCTGGACCTTGAGGGCTGGAAACACCATATATTTT.

This clone has ten or more counts. The V call is TRBV3-1 (or the pseudogene TRBV3-2), the J call TRBJ1-4; D ambiguous. Trimming pared 4 bases from V and 4 bases from J, leaving 10 bases between. The CDR3 extends over 14 amino acids. Germline CDR1 reads LGHDT; CDR2 reads YNNKEL (reference sequence). As DNA, the CDR3 is TGTGCCAGCAGCCCCCAGGCAATTAATGAAAAACTGTTTTTT. It yields the protein CASSPQAINEKLFF.

This clone was observed a few times. The V call is TRBV5-1, the J call TRBJ2-7; 12 bases are shared with TRBD2. This CDR3 has 13 residues. V gave up 7 bases and J gave up 2 bases; unmatched junction bases: 1. Germline CDR1 and CDR2: SGHRS and YFSETQ. The CDR3 DNA follows: TGCGCCAGCCGACTAGCGGGGGCCTACGAGCAGTACTTC. This gives the protein CASRLAGAYEQYF.

This chain links TRBV5-4 with TRBJ1-2; no clear D. The V gene lost 4 bases and the J gene lost 3 bases, with 7 bases spanning the gap. CDR3 length: 12 residues. Germline V gene data show CDR1 as SGHNT and CDR2 as YYREEE (reference sequence). The chain's CDR3 is CASSPQDYGYTF. The CDR3 DNA reads as TGTGCCAGCAGCCCACAAGACTATGGCTACACCTTC.

The chain is built from TRBV7-9 and TRBJ2-7; D is perhaps TRBD1 (6 bases). Germline V gives CDR1 SEHNR, CDR2 FQNEAQ (reference sequence). With 5 bases removed from V and 2 bases from J, the gap between germline ends came to 13 bases. CDR3 length equals 14 residues. The CDR3 loop is CASSLGQRTYEQYF. DNA for the CDR3: TGTGCCAGCAGCCTCGGACAGCGCACCTACGAGCAGTACTTC.

This clone showed up many times. J is TRBJ1-1 and V is TRBV27; 10 bases align to TRBD1. Germline assignment: CDR1 MNHEY and CDR2 SMNVEV (reference sequence). The CDR3 covers 14 residues. After removal of 5 bases from V and 2 bases from J, the junction contained 2 bases not matched to a gene. CDR3: CASSRTGGNTEAFF. The DNA for the CDR3 is TGTGCCAGCAGTCGGACAGGGGGTAACACTGAAGCTTTCTTT.

The genes are TRBV27 and TRBJ1-1, with a weak D call TRBD1 (6 bases). The CDR3 consists of 12 residues. Germline V lookup: CDR1 MNHEY, CDR2 SMNVEV (reference sequence). The V and J ends lost 6 bases and 8 bases respectively, with 13 bases between them. The CDR3 loop is CASSRYQGEAFF. The CDR3 region has the DNA TGTGCCAGCAGCCGGTATCAGGGGGAAGCTTTCTTT.

This clone was recorded a few times. The chain combines TRBV7-2 with TRBJ1-5; tentatively, D is TRBD1 (6 bases). Germline V gives CDR1 SGHTA, CDR2 FQGNSA. V dropped 2 bases and J dropped 6 bases, with 11 bases sitting between them. This CDR3 is built from 14 residues. CDR3 bases: TGTGCCAGCAGCTTATGGGGGGGCGGTCAGCCCCAGCATTTT. It yields the protein CASSLWGGGQPQHF.

The rearrangement joins TRBV18 to TRBJ2-2; no definite D call. CDR1 KGHSH and CDR2 LQKENI come from the germline V gene. The CDR3 spans 14 residues. V was trimmed by 7 bases and J by 1 base, leaving 10 bases between them. This CDR3 reads CASCEERNTGELFF. DNA for the CDR3: TGTGCCAGCTGCGAAGAGCGGAACACCGGGGAGCTGTTTTTT.

This clone is a singleton in its sample. The chain employs TRBV29-1 and TRBJ1-1; perhaps TRBD1 as D (6 bases). V was clipped by 2 bases and J by 14 bases, with 18 bases between them. This CDR3 region has 12 residues. CDR1 is SQVTM, CDR2 ANQGSEA, per germline. In DNA, the CDR3 is TGCAGCGTTGAAAGCGGGACACAAATTTTCTTCTTT. It translates to CSVESGTQIFFF.

The count of this clone is one. J is TRBJ1-2 and V is TRBV30; a possible D gene is TRBD1 (6 bases). CDR1 and CDR2 (germline): GTSNPN, SVGIG (reference sequence). The V end was cut by 6 bases, the J end by 2 bases, with 13 bases between. The CDR3 contains 13 residues. CDR3 DNA: TGTGCCTGCCCGGACAGAGGCAACTATGGCTACACCTTC. Translating gives CACPDRGNYGYTF.

The chain joins TRBV18 to TRBJ1-5; 10 nucleotides match TRBD1. J lost 5 bases, V lost 6 bases, and 4 bases had no gene match. This CDR3 is 14 amino acids long. Germline V lookup: CDR1 KGHSH, CDR2 LQKENI. The CDR3 sequence: CASSPGTGDQPQHF. CDR3 in DNA: TGTGCCAGCTCCCCCGGGACAGGGGATCAGCCCCAGCATTTT.

This clone occurred a few times. V is TRBV19 and J is TRBJ1-5; D possibly corresponds to TRBD1 (5 bases). The germline gives CDR1 LNHDA, CDR2 SQIVND (reference sequence). Trimming cost V 3 bases and J 2 bases, with 14 bases left between them. The CDR3 has 16 residues. The CDR3 DNA is TGTGCCAGTAGTATCGAAAGGGGTTCGGGCAATCAGCCCCAGCATTTT. It yields the protein CASSIERGSGNQPQHF.

The genes are TRBV7-6 and TRBJ2-5; D is unclear. This CDR3 contains 12 residues. V was trimmed by 5 bases and J by 5 bases, leaving 9 bases between them. Germline V gene sequence: CDR1 SGHVS, CDR2 FNYEAQ. The CDR3 DNA follows: TGTGCCAGCAGCCCTGTAGATGAGACCCAGTACTTC. Translation gives CASSPVDETQYF. The full variable domain, with the rest looked up from reference TRBV7-6 and TRBJ2-5, is GAGVSQSPRYKVTKRGQDVALRCDPISGHVSLYWYRQALGQGPEFLTYFNYEAQQDKSGLPNDRFSAERPEGSISTLTIQRTEQRDSAMYRCASSPVDETQYFGPGTRLLVL.